A selection of T cell receptor beta chains follows, all from one sample in a study of blood T cells in healthy people across ages. One entry per CDR3 protein, called by TCRdb with MiXCR from the 5' RACE reads. The repertoire holds 1.8 million or so distinct CDR3 sequences, with roughly two fifths as singletons. Sequencing input: blood. The receptor source for this set is a human donor in good health. CDR3s leave out the opening cysteine and the closing phenylalanine or tryptophan. The order of the fields is V gene, J gene, CDR3 protein.

V gene: TRBV6-5; J gene: TRBJ2-2; CDR3 protein: ASSSRDRGTGELF
V gene: TRBV29-1; J gene: TRBJ1-1; CDR3 protein: SVVVDPEAF
V gene: TRBV4-3; J gene: TRBJ2-5; CDR3 protein: ASSPSIRGQETQY
V gene: TRBV15; J gene: TRBJ1-2; CDR3 protein: ATSRDMGEGYGYT
V gene: TRBV18; J gene: TRBJ1-1; CDR3 protein: ASSPTGTGPNTEAF
V gene: TRBV29-1; J gene: TRBJ2-1; CDR3 protein: SARRIGGSYNEQF
V gene: TRBV12-3/TRBV12-4; J gene: TRBJ2-7; CDR3 protein: ASTFRTVEQY
V gene: TRBV7-2; J gene: TRBJ2-3; CDR3 protein: ASSLVSLTGGLTTDTQY
V gene: TRBV6-2/TRBV6-3; J gene: TRBJ1-6; CDR3 protein: ASSYDRNSPLH
V gene: TRBV5-5; J gene: TRBJ1-6; CDR3 protein: ASSLVDSPLH
V gene: TRBV20-1; J gene: TRBJ2-3; CDR3 protein: SASRKGARVLNTQY